This T cell receptor beta chain was captured in a study of T cell repertoires in cytomegalovirus infection. The CDR3 has 14 amino acids. Trimming pared 8 bases from V and 5 bases from J, leaving 19 bases between. CDR1 and CDR2 (germline): SEHNR, FQNEAQ (reference sequence). This clonotype was recorded a few times. The antigen remains unidentified. Each CDR3 protein is one row after TCRdb ran MiXCR on the reads. The table includes 830,000 or so distinct CDR3 sequences, 30% to 35% detected once. Points from the study as a whole: What dominated the ex vivo response were HLA-C-restricted CMV-specific TCR beta clonotypes.

The sequencing here drew on cultured CD8+ T cells from PBMCs, taken from culture after CMV antigen stimulation. The chain has TRBV7-9 and TRBJ2-7; D possibly corresponds to TRBD1 (5 bases). The sequence was obtained from a human donor in good health (CMV status not recorded). Some clones in this sample may be carry-over from other donors' samples. CDR3 in amino acids: CASVPPQGSHEQYF. The CDR3 DNA sequence: TGTGCCAGCGTCCCTCCTCAGGGAAGCCACGAGCAGTACTTC.